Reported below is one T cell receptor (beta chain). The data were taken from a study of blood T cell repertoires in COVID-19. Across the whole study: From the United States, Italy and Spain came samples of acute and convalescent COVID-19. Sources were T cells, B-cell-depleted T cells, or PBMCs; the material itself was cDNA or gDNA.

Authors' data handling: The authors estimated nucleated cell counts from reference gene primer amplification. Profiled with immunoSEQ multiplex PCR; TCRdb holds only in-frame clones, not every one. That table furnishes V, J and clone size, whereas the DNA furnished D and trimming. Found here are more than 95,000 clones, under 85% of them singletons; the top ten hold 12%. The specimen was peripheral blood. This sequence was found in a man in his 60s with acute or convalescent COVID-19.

The CDR3: CASSMRIRGRGRTGELFF. Here the CDR3 DNA reads TGTGCCAGTAGTATGAGGATTAGGGGCAGGGGGCGAACCGGGGAGCTGTTTTTT. V is TRBV19 and J is TRBJ2-2, with TRBD1 matching 8 bases. Per germline, CDR1 LNHDA and CDR2 SQIVND (reference sequence). V was clipped by 3 bases and J by 5 bases; unmatched bases: 14. This CDR3 is built from 18 residues.